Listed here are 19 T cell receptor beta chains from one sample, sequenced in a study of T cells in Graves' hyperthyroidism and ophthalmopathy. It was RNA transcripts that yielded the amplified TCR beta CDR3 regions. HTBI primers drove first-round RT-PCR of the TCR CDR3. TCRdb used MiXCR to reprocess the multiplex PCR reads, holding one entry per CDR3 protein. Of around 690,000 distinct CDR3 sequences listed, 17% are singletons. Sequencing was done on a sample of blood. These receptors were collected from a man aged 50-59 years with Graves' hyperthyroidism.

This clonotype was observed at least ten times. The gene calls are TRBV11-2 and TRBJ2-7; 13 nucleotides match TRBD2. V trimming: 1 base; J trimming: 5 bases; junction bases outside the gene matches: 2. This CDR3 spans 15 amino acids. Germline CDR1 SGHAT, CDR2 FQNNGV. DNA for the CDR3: TGTGCCAGCAGCTTAGTGACTAGCGGGAGGCACGAGCAGTACTTC. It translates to CASSLVTSGRHEQYF.

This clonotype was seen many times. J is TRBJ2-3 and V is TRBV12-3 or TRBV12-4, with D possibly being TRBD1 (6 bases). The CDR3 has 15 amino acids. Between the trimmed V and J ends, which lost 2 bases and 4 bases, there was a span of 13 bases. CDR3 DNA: TGTGCCAGCAGTTTAACAGGGTCCGTAGCAGATACGCAGTATTTT. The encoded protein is CASSLTGSVADTQYF.

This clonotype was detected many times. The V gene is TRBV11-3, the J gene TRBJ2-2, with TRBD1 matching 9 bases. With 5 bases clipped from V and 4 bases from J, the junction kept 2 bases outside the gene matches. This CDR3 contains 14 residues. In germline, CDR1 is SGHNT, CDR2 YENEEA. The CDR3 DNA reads TGTGCCAGCAGCGCGACAGGGGGCACCGGGGAGCTGTTTTTT. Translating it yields CASSATGGTGELFF.

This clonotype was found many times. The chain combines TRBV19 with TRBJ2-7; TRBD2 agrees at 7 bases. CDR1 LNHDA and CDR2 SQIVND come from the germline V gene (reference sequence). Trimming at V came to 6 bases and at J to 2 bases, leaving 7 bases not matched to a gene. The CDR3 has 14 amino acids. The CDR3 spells CASSYEGGAYEQYF. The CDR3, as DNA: TGTGCCAGTAGCTATGAGGGAGGGGCCTACGAGCAGTACTTC.

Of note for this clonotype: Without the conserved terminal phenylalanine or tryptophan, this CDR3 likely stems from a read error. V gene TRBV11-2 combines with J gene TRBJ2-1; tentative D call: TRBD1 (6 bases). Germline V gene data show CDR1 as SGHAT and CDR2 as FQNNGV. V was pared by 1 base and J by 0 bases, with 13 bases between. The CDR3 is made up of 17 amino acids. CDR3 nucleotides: TGTGCCAGCAGCTTAGGTAAGAGGGGGAGCTCCTACAATGAGCAGTTCCTC. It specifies CASSLGKRGSSYNEQFL.

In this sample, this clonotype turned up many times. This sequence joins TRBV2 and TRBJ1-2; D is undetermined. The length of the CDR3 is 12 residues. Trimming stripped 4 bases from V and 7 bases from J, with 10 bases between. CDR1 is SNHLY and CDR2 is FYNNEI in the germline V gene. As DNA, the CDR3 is TGTGCCAGCAGTGCTACCCAGCTTGGCTACACCTTC. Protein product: CASSATQLGYTF.

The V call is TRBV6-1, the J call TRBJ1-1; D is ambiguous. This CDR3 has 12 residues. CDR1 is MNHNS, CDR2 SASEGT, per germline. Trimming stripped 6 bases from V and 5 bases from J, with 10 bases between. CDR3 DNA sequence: TGTGCCAGCAGAGGGTCGGAGACTGAAGCTTTCTTT. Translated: CASRGSETEAFF.

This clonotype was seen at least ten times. CDR3 residues: CASSEKGLAGGTDTQYF. CDR3 sequence (DNA): TGTGCCAGCAGTGAGAAAGGTCTTGCGGGAGGCACAGATACGCAGTATTTT. The rearrangement uses TRBV27 and TRBJ2-3, with 7 nucleotides matching TRBD2. Unmatched junction bases numbered 12, after V lost 5 bases and J lost 1 base. There are 17 residues in the CDR3. Germline V lookup: CDR1 MNHEY, CDR2 SMNVEV (reference sequence).

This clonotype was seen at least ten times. The CDR3 nucleotides read TGTGCCAGCAGCCGAGTCACAGATACGCAGTATTTT. Its translation is CASSRVTDTQYF. The genes are TRBV28 and TRBJ2-3, with no clear D. Trimming left V 6 bases short and J 2 bases short, with 6 bases between. CDR1 is MDHEN and CDR2 is SYDVKM in the germline V gene. There are 12 residues in the CDR3.

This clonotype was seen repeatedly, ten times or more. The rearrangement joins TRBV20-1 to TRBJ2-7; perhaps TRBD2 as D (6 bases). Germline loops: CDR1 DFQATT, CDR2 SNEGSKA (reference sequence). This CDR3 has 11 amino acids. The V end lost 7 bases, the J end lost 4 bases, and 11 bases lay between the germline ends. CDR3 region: CSGGAGYEQYF. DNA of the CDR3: TGCAGTGGCGGGGCGGGTTACGAGCAGTACTTC.

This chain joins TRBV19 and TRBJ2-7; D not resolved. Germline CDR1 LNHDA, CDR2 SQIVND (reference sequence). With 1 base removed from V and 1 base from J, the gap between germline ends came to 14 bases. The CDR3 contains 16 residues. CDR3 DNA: TGTGCCAGTAGTATAGGGAAAGCGCTTTATTCCTACGAGCAGTACTTC. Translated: CASSIGKALYSYEQYF.

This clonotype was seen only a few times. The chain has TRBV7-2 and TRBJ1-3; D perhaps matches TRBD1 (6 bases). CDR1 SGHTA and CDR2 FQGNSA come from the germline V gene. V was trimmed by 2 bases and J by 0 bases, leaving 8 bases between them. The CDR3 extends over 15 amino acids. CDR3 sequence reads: CASSLKTGSGNTIYF. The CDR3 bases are TGTGCCAGCAGCTTAAAGACAGGCTCTGGAAACACCATATATTTT.

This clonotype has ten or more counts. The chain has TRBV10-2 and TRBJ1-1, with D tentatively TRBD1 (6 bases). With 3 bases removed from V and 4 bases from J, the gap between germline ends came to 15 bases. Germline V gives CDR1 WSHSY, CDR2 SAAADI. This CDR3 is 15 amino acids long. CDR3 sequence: CASSEAGGAGTEAFF. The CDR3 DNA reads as TGCGCCAGCAGTGAAGCCGGGGGCGCGGGCACTGAAGCTTTCTTT.

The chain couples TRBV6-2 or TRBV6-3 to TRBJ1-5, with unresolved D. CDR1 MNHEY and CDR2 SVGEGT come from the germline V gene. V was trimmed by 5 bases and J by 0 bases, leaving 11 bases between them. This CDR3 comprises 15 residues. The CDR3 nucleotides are TGTGCCAGCAGTGTACTATTGCCTAGCAATCAGCCCCAGCATTTT. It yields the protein CASSVLLPSNQPQHF.

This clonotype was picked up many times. Written as DNA, the CDR3 is TGTGCCAGCAGTTTATCAGGCGGAATCGGGGGCCCCTACAATGAGCAGTTCTTC. This gives the protein CASSLSGGIGGPYNEQFF. This sequence joins TRBV27 and TRBJ2-1; D tentatively fits TRBD1 or TRBD2 (6 bases each). The V end lost 0 bases, the J end lost 2 bases, and 17 bases lay between the germline ends. This CDR3 contains 18 residues. The V gene's germline CDR1 is MNHEY and CDR2 SMNVEV (reference sequence).

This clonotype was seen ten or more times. CDR3 region: CASSKDRQGETGELFF. The CDR3 coding sequence is TGTGCCAGTAGTAAAGACCGACAGGGCGAAACCGGGGAGCTGTTTTTT. The chain combines TRBV19 with TRBJ2-2; 7 nucleotides match TRBD1. The V gene's germline CDR1 is LNHDA and CDR2 SQIVND (reference sequence). After removal of 4 bases from V and 5 bases from J, the junction contained 10 bases not matched to a gene. The CDR3 extends over 16 amino acids.

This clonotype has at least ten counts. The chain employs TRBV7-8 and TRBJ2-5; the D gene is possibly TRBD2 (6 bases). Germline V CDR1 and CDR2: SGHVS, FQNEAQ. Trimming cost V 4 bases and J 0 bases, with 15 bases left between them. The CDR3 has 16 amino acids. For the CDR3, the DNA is TGTGCCAGCAGCTGGTGGAGGGGCAGGGACCAAGAGACCCAGTACTTC. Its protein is CASSWWRGRDQETQYF. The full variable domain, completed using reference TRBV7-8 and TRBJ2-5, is GAGVSQSPRYKVAKRGQDVALRCDPISGHVSLFWYQQALGQGPEFLTYFQNEAQLDKSGLPSDRFFAERPEGSVSTLKIQRTQQEDSAVYLCASSWWRGRDQETQYFGPGTRLLVL.

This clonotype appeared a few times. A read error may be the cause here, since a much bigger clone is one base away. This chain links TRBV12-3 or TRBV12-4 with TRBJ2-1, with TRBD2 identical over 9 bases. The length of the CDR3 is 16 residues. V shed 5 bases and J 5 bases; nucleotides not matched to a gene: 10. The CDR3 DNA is TGTGCCAGCAGTCCTATGCTAGCGGGACCGCACAATGAGCAGTTCTTC. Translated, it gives CASSPMLAGPHNEQFF.

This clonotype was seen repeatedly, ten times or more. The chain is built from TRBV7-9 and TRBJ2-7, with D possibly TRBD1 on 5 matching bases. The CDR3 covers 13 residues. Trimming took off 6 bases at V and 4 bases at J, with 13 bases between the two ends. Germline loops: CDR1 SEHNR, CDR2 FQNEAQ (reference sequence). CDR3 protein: CASSPASGYEQYF. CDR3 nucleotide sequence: TGTGCCAGCAGTCCTGCCTCAGGGTACGAGCAGTACTTC.